This is a list of T cell receptor beta chains from one sample in a study of shared clonotypes between healthy human individuals. Sequencing was performed with immunoSEQ multiplex PCR; in TCRdb, only in-frame clones are kept and a portion is missing. The sample has some 2,500,000 clones, less than 95% seen once. Sequencing was done on a sample of naive CD4+ T cells from PBMCs. The receptors shown here come from a man aged 18 to 29 in good health. Some clones in this sample may be carry-over from other donors' samples. CDR3s include the opening cysteine and the closing phenylalanine or tryptophan. Fields, in order: D gene, V gene, J gene, CDR3 protein, CDR3 DNA. D genes are given only for firm matches.

>NA|TRBV28|TRBJ1-4
CASSSPGTAEKLFF
TGTGCCAGCAGTTCCCCCGGGACCGCTGAAAAACTGTTTTTT
>TRBD1|TRBV2|TRBJ2-3
CASSVVQGAGDTQYF
TGTGCCAGCAGTGTTGTTCAGGGGGCTGGTGATACGCAGTATTTT
>NA|TRBV4-3|TRBJ2-7
CASSRGTAGTTGVFQYF
TGCGCCAGCAGCCGCGGGACTGCCGGGACCACCGGAGTTTTCCAGTACTTC
>NA|TRBV5-1|TRBJ1-2
CASSALGVDYGYTF
TGCGCCAGCAGCGCCCTTGGGGTGGACTATGGCTACACCTTC
>NA|TRBV5-6|TRBJ1-3
CASSLGGAEGNTIYF
TGTGCCAGCAGCTTGGGTGGAGCAGAAGGAAACACCATATATTTT
>NA|TRBV10-3|TRBJ1-2
CAITPRPSQNGYTF
TGTGCCATCACTCCAAGACCCAGCCAGAATGGCTACACCTTC
>TRBD2|TRBV11-2|TRBJ2-7
CASSYLSGRALYEQYF
TGTGCCAGCAGCTACCTTAGCGGGAGGGCCCTCTACGAGCAGTACTTC
>NA|TRBV27|TRBJ1-1
CASGITRGTEAFF
TGTGCCAGCGGGATCACTAGGGGGACTGAAGCTTTCTTT
>NA|TRBV6-5|TRBJ1-4
CASSYVSYGNEKLFF
TGTGCCAGCAGTTACGTTTCATACGGTAATGAAAAACTGTTTTTT
>TRBD2|TRBV29-1|TRBJ2-5
CSVGAGLAGGAKTQYF
TGCAGCGTTGGCGCCGGACTAGCGGGAGGGGCGAAGACCCAGTACTTC
>TRBD2|TRBV5-1|TRBJ2-7
CASSLAGGGAYEQYF
TGCGCCAGCAGCTTGGCTGGGGGGGGAGCCTACGAGCAGTACTTC